This T cell receptor beta chain was recovered during a study of shared clonotypes between healthy human individuals. The CDR3 runs to 14 residues. Concerning this clone: Its antigen is not identified.

Every one of the donors was a Caucasian adult that lived in Nashville, Tennessee. In the source study's methods: With immunoSEQ giving junction-only sequences and no quality scores, filtering differed. The data were produced by immunoSEQ multiplex PCR, yet TCRdb's version contains in-frame clones alone and is incomplete. V, J and clone size are taken as reported in that table, and D and trimming were inferred from the DNA itself. Found here are over 1.5 million clones, 95% to 99% of them singletons; the top ten hold less than 0.55%. Study observations and caveats: Generally, naive subsets (rather than memory subsets) showed larger estimated richness.

The sequenced sample was naive CD4+ T cells sorted from blood. The subset was: CD45RA+ positively selected. The chain has TRBV21-1 and TRBJ2-2; the table's D call, TRBD2, was not checked against the DNA. TRBV21-1 is a pseudogene segment. This receptor was identified in a man aged 25 to 45 in good health. CDR3 nucleotides: TGTGCCAGCAGCCCCGAGCCATTTCACGGGGAGCTGTTTTTT. Amino acid sequence: CASSPEPFHGELFF.